This T cell receptor (beta chain) was documented in a study of T cells in Graves' hyperthyroidism and ophthalmopathy. Study observations and caveats: Clonotypes that were expanded in thyroid above 0.001 mostly appeared in blood too.

The authors took PBMCs from 10 ml fresh peripheral blood. The CDR3 is made up of 15 amino acids. The germline gives CDR1 SGHTA, CDR2 FQGNSA. Turning to this clonotype: What it binds is not known.

The TCR beta CDR3 regions underwent amplification using RNA transcripts as the source. In the first-round RT-PCR of the TCR CDR3, the HTBI primer set was used. MiXCR was run by TCRdb on the multiplex PCR reads, yielding one entry per CDR3 protein. The table has nearly 750,000 distinct CDR3 sequences, approximately 40% seen once; the top ten hold around 30%. This chain joins TRBV7-2 and TRBJ2-7; the D call may be TRBD1 or TRBD2 (6 bases each). Gene TRBJ2-1 matches the end of the DNA better, so the J call may be wrong. The sample consisted of blood. This receptor was identified in a woman in her thirties or forties with Graves' hyperthyroidism. The CDR3 DNA follows: TGTGCCAGCAGCTCAAACGTCGGGGGCCTCAATGAGCAGTTCTTC. Translating gives CASSSNVGGLNEQFF.